This T cell receptor beta chain was found in a study of graft-versus-host responses after intestinal transplantation. Researchers placed some 200,000 CFSE-labeled responder cells in culture with some 200,000 irradiated, violet-dye-labeled stimulator cells. The CDR3 sequence is 15 residues long. Trimming removed 4 bases from V and 4 bases from J; junction bases left unmatched: 2. The V gene's germline CDR1 is SGHTA and CDR2 FQGTGA. Generated by immunoSEQ multiplex PCR, the TCRdb table keeps only in-frame clones and is missing some. The sample comprises about 22,000 clones, around 41% of which are singletons, and approximately 1.7% rests with the top ten.

This sequence was found in a human patient who received an intestinal transplant. Material: alloreactive CD8+ T cells from a mixed lymphocyte reaction culture, obtained before intestinal transplant. Subset meaning: CFSE-low proliferating T cells sorted from roughly 6-day pre-transplant mixed lymphocyte reaction (GvH or HvG direction). The chain uses TRBV7-3 and TRBJ2-1; TRBD2 agrees at 12 bases. In DNA, the CDR3 is TGTGCCAGCAGCTCGACTAGCGGGAGTTACAATGAGCAGTTCTTC. Translation: CASSSTSGSYNEQFF.